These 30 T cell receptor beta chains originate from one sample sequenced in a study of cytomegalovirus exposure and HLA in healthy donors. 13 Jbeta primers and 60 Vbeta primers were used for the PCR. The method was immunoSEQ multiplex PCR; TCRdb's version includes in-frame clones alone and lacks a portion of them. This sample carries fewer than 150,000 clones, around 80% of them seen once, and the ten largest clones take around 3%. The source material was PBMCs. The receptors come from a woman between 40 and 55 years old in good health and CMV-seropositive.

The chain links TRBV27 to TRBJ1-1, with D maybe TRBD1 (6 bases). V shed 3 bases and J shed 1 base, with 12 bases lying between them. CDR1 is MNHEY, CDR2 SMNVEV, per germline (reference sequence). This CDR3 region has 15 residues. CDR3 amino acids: CASSLGGRGNTEAFF. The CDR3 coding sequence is TGTGCCAGCAGTTTGGGGGGGCGAGGGAACACTGAAGCTTTCTTT.

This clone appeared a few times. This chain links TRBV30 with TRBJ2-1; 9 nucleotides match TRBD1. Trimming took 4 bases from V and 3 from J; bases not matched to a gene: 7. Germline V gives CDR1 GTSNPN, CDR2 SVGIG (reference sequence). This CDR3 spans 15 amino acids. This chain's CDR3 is CAWTLTGGGYNEQFF. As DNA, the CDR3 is TGTGCCTGGACCCTTACAGGGGGCGGCTACAATGAGCAGTTCTTC.

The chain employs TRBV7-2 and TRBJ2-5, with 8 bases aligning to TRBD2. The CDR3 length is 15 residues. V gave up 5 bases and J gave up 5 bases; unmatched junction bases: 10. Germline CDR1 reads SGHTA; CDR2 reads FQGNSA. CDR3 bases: TGTGCCAGCAGCGGGACTAGAAGCAATTCGGAGACCCAGTACTTC. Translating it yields CASSGTRSNSETQYF.

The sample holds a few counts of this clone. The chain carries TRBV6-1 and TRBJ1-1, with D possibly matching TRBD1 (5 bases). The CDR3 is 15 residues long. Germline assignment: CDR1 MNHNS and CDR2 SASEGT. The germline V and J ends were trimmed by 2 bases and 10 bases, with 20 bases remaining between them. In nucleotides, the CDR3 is TGTGCCAGCAGTGAACCAGGGAGGGGTATCTGGAGAGCTTTCTTT. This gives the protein CASSEPGRGIWRAFF.

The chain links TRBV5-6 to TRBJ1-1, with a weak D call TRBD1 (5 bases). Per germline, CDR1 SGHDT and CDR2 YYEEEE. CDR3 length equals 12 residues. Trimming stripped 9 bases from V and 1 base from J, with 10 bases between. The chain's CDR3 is CATTGGNTEAFF. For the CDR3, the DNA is TGTGCCACCACGGGGGGGAACACTGAAGCTTTCTTT.

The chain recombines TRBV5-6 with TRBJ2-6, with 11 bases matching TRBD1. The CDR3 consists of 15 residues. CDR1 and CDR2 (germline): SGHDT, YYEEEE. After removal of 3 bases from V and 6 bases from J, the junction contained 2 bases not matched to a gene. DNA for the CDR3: TGTGCCAGCAGCTGGACAGGGGGCTTGGCCAACGTCCTGACTTTC. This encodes CASSWTGGLANVLTF.

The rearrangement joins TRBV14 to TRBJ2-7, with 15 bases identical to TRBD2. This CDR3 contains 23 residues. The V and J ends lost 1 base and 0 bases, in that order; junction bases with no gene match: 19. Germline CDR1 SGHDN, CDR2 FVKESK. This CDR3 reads CASSQGWGLAGGNVLDHSYEQYF. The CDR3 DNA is TGTGCCAGCAGCCAAGGATGGGGACTAGCGGGAGGAAACGTGCTGGACCACTCCTACGAGCAGTACTTC.

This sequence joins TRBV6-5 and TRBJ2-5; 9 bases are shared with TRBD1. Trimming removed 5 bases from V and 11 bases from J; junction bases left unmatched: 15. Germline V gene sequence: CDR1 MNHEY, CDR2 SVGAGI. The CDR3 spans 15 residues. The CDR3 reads CASSPSGTGLREQYF. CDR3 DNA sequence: TGTGCCAGCAGTCCCTCCGGGACAGGGCTGAGGGAGCAGTACTTC.

The CDR3 DNA reads TGTGCCAGCAGCGCAGATCAGGGAAATAATTCACCCCTCCACTTT. Its translation: CASSADQGNNSPLHF. The V and J genes are TRBV9 and TRBJ1-6; D is possibly TRBD1 (5 bases). Germline lookup yields CDR1 SGDLS and CDR2 YYNGEE. The CDR3 spans 15 residues. V dropped 3 bases and J dropped 5 bases, with 12 bases sitting between them.

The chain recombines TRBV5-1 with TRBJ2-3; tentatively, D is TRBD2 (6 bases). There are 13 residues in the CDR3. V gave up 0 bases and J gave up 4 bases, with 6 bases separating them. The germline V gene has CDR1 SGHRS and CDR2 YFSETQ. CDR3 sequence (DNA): TGCGCCAGCAGCTTGGCGGGGGCAGATACGCAGTATTTT. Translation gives CASSLAGADTQYF. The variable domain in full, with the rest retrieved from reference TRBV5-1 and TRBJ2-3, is KAGVTQTPRYLIKTRGQQVTLSCSPISGHRSVSWYQQTPGQGLQFLFEYFSETQRNKGNFPGRFSGRQFSNSRSEMNVSTLELGDSALYLCASSLAGADTQYFGPGTRLTVL.

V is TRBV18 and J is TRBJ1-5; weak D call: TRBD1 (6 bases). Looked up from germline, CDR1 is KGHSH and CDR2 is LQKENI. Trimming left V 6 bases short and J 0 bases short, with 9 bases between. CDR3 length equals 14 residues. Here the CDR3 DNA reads TGTGCCAGCTCGGACAGCTTTAGCAATCAGCCCCAGCATTTT. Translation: CASSDSFSNQPQHF.

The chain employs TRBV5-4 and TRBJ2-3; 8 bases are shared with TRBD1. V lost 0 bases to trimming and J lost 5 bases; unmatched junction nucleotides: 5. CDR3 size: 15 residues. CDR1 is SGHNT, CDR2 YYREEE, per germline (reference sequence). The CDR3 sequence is CASSLGDRGIDTQYF. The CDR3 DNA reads TGTGCCAGCAGCTTGGGTGACAGGGGAATAGATACGCAGTATTTT.

CDR3 coding DNA: TGTGCCAGTAGTATAGGCTGGCATCGGGACAATGAGCAGTTCTTC. It specifies CASSIGWHRDNEQFF. This rearrangement joins TRBV19 to TRBJ2-1; no clear D gene. CDR1 is LNHDA, CDR2 SQIVND, per germline (reference sequence). The CDR3 has 15 residues. V was clipped by 1 base and J by 5 bases, with 12 bases between them.

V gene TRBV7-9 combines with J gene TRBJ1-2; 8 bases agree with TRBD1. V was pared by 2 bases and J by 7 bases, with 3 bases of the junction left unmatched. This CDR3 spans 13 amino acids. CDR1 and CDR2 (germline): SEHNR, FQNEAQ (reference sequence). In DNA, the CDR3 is TGTGCCAGCAGCTTACAGGGGGCGAGTGGCTACACCTTC. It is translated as CASSLQGASGYTF. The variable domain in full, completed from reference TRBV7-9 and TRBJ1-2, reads DTGVSQNPRHKITKRGQNVTFRCDPISEHNRLYWYRQTLGQGPEFLTYFQNEAQLEKSRLLSDRFSAERPKGSFSTLEIQRTEQGDSAMYLCASSLQGASGYTFGSGTRLTVV.

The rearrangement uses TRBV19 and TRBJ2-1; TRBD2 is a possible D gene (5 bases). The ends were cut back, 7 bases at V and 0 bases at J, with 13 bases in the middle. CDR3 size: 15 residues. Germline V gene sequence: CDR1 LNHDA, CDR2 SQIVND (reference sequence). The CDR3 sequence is CASILTGSSYNEQFF. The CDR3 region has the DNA TGTGCCAGTATCCTGACTGGGAGCTCCTACAATGAGCAGTTCTTC.

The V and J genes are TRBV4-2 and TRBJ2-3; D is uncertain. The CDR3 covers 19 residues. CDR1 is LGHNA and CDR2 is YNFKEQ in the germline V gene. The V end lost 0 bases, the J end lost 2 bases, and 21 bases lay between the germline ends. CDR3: CASSQDPPNPRVYTDTQYF. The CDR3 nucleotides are TGTGCCAGCAGCCAAGATCCCCCCAACCCCCGGGTATACACAGATACGCAGTATTTT.

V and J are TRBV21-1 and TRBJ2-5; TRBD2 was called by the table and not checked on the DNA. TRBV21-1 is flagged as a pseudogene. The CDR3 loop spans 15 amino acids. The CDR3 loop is CASASGGLAGVVQDF. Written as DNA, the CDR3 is TGTGCCTCAGCTTCAGGGGGACTAGCGGGAGTTGTTCAGGACTTC.

CDR3 DNA: TGTGCCAGCAGCAGAGGGTCGGACGAGCAGTACTTC. It is translated as CASSRGSDEQYF. V gene TRBV6-5 combines with J gene TRBJ2-5; D might be TRBD2 (5 bases). The DNA end is a closer match to TRBJ2-7, so the J assignment may be wrong. Germline values: CDR1 MNHEY, CDR2 SVGAGI. This CDR3 is 12 amino acids long.

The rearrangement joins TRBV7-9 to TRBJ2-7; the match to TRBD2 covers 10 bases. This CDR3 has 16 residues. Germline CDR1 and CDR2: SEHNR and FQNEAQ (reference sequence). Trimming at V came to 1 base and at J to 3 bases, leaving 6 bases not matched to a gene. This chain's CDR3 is CASSLGRSSGGYEQYF. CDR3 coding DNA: TGTGCCAGCAGCTTAGGGAGGTCTAGCGGGGGCTACGAGCAGTACTTC.

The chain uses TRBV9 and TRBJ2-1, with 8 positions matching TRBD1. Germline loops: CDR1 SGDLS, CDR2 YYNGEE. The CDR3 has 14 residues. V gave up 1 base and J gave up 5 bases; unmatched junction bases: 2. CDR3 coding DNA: TGTGCCAGCAGCGTACTACAGGGGGACAATGAGCAGTTCTTC. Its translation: CASSVLQGDNEQFF.

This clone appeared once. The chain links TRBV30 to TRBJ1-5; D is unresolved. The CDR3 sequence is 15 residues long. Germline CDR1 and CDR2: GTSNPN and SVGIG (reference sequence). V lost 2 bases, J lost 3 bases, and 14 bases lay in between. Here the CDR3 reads CAWSPDGRNNQPQHF. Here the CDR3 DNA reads TGTGCCTGGAGTCCCGATGGGAGAAACAATCAGCCCCAGCATTTT.

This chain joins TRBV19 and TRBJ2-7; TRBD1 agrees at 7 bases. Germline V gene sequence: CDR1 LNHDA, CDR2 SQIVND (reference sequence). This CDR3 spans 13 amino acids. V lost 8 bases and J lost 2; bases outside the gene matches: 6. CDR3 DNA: TGTGCCAGTGGCAAGACAGGGACCTACGAGCAGTACTTC. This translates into CASGKTGTYEQYF.

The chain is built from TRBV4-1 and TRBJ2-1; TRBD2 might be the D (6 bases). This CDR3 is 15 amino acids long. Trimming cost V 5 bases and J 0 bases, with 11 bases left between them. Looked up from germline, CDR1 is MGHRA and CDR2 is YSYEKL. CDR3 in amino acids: CASSSGGNSYNEQFF. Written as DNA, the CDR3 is TGCGCCAGCAGCTCCGGCGGGAACTCCTACAATGAGCAGTTCTTC.

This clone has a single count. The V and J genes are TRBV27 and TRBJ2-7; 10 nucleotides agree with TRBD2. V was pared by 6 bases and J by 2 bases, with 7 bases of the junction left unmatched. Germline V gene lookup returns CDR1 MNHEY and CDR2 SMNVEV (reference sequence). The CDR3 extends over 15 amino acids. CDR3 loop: CASSYPGLATYEQYF. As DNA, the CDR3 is TGTGCCAGCAGCTATCCGGGACTAGCGACCTACGAGCAGTACTTC.

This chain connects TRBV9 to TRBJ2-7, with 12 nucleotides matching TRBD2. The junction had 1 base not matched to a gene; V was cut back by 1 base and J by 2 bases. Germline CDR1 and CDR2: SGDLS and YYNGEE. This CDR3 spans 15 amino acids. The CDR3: CASSVSSGGAYEQYF. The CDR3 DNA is TGTGCCAGCAGCGTATCTAGCGGGGGGGCCTACGAGCAGTACTTC. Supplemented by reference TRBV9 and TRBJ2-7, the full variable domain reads DSGVTQTPKHLITATGQRVTLRCSPRSGDLSVYWYQQSLDQGLQFLIQYYNGEERAKGNILERFSAQQFPDLHSELNLSSLELGDSALYFCASSVSSGGAYEQYFGPGTRLTVT.

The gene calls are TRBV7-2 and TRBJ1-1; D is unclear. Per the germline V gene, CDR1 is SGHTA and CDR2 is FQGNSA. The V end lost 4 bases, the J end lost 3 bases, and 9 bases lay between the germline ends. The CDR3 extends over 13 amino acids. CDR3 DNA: TGTGCCAGCAGCTCCCAGCGGGACACTGAAGCTTTCTTT. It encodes CASSSQRDTEAFF.

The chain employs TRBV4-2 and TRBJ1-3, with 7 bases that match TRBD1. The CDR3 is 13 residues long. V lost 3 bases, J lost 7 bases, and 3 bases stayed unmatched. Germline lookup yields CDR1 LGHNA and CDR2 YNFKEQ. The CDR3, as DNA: TGTGCCAGCAGCCAGACGACAGGGAACACCATATATTTT. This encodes CASSQTTGNTIYF.

CDR3 sequence: CASSPGQRSNEKLFF. The CDR3 DNA follows: TGTGCCAGCTCACCTGGACAGAGAAGTAATGAAAAACTGTTTTTT. The chain recombines TRBV18 with TRBJ1-4; the D gene is possibly TRBD1 (6 bases). Germline-derived CDR1 and CDR2 are KGHSH and LQKENI. The CDR3 consists of 15 residues. Trimming stripped 3 bases from V and 4 bases from J, with 12 bases between.

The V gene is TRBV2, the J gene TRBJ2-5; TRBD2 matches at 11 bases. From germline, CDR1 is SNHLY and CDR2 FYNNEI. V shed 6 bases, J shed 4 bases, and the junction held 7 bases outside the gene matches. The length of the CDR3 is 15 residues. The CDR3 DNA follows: TGTGCCAGCAGGTCCCTAGCGGGAGGAGGAGAGACCCAGTACTTC. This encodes CASRSLAGGGETQYF.

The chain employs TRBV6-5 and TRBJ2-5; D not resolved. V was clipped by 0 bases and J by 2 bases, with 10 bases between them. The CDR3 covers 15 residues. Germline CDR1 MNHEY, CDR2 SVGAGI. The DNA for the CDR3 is TGTGCCAGCAGTTACTCTGGCAGGCCGCAAGAGACCCAGTACTTC. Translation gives CASSYSGRPQETQYF.